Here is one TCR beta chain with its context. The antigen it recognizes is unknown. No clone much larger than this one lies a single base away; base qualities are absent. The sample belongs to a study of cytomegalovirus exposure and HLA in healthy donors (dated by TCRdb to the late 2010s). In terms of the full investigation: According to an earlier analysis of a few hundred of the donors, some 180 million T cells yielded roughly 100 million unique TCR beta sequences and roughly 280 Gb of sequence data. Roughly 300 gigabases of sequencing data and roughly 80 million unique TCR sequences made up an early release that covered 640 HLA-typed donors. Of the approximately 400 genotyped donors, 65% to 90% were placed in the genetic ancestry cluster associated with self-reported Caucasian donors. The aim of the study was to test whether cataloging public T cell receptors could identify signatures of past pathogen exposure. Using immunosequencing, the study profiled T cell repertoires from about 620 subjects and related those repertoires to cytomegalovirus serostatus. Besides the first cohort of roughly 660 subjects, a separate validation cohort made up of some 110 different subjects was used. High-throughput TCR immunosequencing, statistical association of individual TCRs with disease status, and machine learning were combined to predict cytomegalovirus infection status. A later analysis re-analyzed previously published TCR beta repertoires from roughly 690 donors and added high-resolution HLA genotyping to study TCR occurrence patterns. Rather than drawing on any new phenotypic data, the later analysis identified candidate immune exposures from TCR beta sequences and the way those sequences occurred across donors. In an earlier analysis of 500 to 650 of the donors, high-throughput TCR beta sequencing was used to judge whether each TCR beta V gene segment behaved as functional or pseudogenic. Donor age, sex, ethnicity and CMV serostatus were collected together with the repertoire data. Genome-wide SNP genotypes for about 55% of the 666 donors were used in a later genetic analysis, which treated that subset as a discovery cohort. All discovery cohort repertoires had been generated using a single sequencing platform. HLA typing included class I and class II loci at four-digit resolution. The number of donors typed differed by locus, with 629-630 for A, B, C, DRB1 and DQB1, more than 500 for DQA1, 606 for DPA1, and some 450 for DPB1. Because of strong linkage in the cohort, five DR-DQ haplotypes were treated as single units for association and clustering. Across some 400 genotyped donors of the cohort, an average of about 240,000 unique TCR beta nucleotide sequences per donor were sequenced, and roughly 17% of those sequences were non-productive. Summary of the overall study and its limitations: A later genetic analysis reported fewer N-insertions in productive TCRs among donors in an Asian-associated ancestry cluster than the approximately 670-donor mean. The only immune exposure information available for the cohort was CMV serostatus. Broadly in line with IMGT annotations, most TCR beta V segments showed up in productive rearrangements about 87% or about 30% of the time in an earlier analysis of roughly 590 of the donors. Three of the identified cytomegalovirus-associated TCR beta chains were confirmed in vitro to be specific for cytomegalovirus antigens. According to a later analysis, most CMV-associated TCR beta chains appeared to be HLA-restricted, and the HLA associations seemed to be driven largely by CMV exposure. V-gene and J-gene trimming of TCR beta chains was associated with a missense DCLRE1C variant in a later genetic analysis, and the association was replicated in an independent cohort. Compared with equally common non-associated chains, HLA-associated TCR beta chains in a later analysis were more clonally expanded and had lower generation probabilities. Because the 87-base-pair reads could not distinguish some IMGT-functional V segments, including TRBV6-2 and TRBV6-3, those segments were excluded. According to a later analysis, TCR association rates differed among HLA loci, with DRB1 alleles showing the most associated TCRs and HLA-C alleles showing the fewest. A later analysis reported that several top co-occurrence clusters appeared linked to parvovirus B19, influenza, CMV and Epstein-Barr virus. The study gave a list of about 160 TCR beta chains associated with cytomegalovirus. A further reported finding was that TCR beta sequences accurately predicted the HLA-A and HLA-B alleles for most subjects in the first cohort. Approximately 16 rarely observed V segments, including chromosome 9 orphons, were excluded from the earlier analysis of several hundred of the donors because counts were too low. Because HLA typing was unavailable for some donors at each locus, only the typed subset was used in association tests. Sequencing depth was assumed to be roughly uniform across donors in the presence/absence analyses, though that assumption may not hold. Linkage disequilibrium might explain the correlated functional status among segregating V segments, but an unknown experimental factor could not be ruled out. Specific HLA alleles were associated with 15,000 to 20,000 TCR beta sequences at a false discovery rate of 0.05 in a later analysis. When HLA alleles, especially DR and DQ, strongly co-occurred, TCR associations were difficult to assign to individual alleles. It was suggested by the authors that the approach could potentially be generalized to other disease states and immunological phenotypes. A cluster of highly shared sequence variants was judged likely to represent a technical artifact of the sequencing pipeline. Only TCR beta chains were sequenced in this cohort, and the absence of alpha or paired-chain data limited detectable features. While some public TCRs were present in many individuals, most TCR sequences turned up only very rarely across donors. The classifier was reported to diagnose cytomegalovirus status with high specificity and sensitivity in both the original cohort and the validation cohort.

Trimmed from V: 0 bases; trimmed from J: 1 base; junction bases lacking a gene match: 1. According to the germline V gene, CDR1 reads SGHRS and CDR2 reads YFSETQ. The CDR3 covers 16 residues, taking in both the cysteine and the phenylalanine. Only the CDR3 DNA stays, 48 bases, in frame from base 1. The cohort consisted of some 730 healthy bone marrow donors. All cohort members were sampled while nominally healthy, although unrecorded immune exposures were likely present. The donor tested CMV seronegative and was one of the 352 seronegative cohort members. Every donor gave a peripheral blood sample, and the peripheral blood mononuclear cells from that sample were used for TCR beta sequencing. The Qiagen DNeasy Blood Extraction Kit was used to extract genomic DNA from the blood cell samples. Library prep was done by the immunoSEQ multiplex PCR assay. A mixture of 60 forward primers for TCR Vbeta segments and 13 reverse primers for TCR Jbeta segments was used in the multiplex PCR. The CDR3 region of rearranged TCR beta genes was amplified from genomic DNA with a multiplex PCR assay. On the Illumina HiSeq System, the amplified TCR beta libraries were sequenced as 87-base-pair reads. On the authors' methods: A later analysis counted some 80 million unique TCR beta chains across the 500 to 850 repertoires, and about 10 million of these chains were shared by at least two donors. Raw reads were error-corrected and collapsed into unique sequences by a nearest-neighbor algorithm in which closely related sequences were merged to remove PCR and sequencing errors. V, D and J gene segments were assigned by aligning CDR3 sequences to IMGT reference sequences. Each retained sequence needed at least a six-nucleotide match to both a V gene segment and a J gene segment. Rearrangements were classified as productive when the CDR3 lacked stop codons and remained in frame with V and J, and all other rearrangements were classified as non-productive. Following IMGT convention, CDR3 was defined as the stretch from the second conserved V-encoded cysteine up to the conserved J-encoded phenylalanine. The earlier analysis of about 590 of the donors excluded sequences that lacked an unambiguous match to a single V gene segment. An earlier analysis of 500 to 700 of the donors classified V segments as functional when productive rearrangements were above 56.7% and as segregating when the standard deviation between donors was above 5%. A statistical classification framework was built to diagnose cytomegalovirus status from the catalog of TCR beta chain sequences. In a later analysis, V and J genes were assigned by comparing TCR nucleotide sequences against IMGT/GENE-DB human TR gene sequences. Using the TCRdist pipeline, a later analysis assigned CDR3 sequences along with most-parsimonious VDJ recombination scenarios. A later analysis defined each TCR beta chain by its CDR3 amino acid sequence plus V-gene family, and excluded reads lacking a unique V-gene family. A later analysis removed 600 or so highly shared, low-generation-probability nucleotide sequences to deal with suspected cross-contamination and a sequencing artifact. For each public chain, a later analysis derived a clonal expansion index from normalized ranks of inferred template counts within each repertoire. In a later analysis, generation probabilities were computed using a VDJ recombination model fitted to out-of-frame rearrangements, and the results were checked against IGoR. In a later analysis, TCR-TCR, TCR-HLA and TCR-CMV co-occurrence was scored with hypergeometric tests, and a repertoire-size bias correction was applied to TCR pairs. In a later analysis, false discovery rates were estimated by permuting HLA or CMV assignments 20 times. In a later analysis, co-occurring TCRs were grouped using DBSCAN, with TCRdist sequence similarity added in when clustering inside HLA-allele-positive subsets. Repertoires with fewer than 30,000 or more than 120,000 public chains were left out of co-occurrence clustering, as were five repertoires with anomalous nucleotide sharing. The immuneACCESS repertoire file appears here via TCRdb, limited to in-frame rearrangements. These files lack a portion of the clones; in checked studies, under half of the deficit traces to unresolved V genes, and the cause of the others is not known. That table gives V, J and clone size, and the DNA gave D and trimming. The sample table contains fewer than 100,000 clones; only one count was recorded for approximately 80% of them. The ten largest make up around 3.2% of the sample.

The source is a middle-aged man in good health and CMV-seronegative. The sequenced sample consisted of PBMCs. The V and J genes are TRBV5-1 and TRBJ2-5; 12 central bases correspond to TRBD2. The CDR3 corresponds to CASSLGTSGVQETQYF. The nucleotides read TGCGCCAGCAGCTTGGGGACTAGCGGGGTCCAAGAGACCCAGTACTTC.